The rows below give T cell receptor beta chains drawn from one sample of a study of regulatory T cells in long-lasting Graves disease. Each CDR3 protein gets one entry after TCRdb re-called the multiplex PCR reads with MiXCR. The sample holds hundreds of thousands of distinct CDR3 sequences; 15% to 20% are singletons and the top ten take more than 10%. The sample was also linked to a second study, of T cells in Graves' hyperthyroidism and ophthalmopathy.

The input for sequencing was peripheral blood mononuclear cells (PBMCs), taken at new diagnosis, from a patient treated with antithyroid drugs. The receptors were sampled from a man between 18 and 29 years old with Graves disease. Each CDR3 is given with its conserved first and last residue. A D gene is named only where the DNA matches it firmly. Only part of the rows carry a size: once, few, many, or a class if the clone is expanded.

DNA: TGTGCCAGCAGCGTAGGGCTGCGGGAGGTTGAGGATGAGCAGTTCTTC; CDR3: CASSVGLREVEDEQFF; J: TRBJ2-1; size: few; D: TRBD2; V: TRBV9
DNA: TGTGCCAGCCGCAGCTCCTGGACTAGCGCGACAGATACGCAGTATTTT; CDR3: CASRSSWTSATDTQYF; J: TRBJ2-3; size: many; D: TRBD2; V: TRBV2
DNA: TGCGCCAGCAGCACGCCTCGCCAGGAGAGCACAGATACGCAGTATTTT; CDR3: CASSTPRQESTDTQYF; J: TRBJ2-3; size: .; D: .; V: TRBV4-1
DNA: TGTGCCAGCAGCACGACAGGCAACACCGGGGAGCTGTTTTTT; CDR3: CASSTTGNTGELFF; J: TRBJ2-2; size: many; D: .; V: TRBV13
DNA: TGTGCCAGCAGCGGGAGCTCCTACGAGCAGTACTTC; CDR3: CASSGSSYEQYF; J: TRBJ2-7; size: many; D: .; V: TRBV7-7
DNA: TGCGCCAGCAGCTTGGGGGGACAGGGGTTGTACGAGCAGTACTTC; CDR3: CASSLGGQGLYEQYF; J: TRBJ2-7; size: .; D: TRBD1; V: TRBV5-1
DNA: TGTGCCACCCGCGTCACTGGTGAGCAGTTCTTC; CDR3: CATRVTGEQFF; J: TRBJ2-1; size: many; D: .; V: TRBV28
DNA: TGTGCCAGCAGCGTAGGCGGTAGCGGGAGGAATGAGCAGTTCTTC; CDR3: CASSVGGSGRNEQFF; J: TRBJ2-1; size: few; D: TRBD2; V: TRBV9
DNA: TGTGCCAGCAGCCAAGGGGCCGGGAGAGCGTTGTTCCTCTACAATGAGCAGTTCTTC; CDR3: CASSQGAGRALFLYNEQFF; J: TRBJ2-1; size: few; D: .; V: TRBV3-1
DNA: TGTGCCAGCAGTTATAAGGAATTTGGGGAGCTGTTTTTT; CDR3: CASSYKEFGELFF; J: TRBJ2-2; size: many; D: .; V: TRBV6-9
DNA: TGCAGTGCTAGCCGGGACAGGGAGGGAGGCTACACCTTC; CDR3: CSASRDREGGYTF; J: TRBJ1-2; size: many; D: TRBD1; V: TRBV20-1
DNA: TGTGCCAGCACCTCGATGACAGGGATGGAGACCCAGTACTTC; CDR3: CASTSMTGMETQYF; J: TRBJ2-5; size: many; D: TRBD1; V: TRBV12-3/TRBV12-4
DNA: TGTGCCAGCAGCCGACAAACTGGGGATTACAATGAGCAGTTCTTC; CDR3: CASSRQTGDYNEQFF; J: TRBJ2-1; size: few; D: .; V: TRBV4-2
DNA: TGTGCCAGCAGTTCTAGGACGGGAGCTAACTATGGCTACACCTTC; CDR3: CASSSRTGANYGYTF; J: TRBJ1-2; size: few; D: .; V: TRBV28
DNA: TGTGCCAGCAGCCCCCGGACAGAGCCGAACTATGGCTACACCTTC; CDR3: CASSPRTEPNYGYTF; J: TRBJ1-2; size: .; D: .; V: TRBV4-2
DNA: TGTGCCAGCAGATCCGGGACAGGGCCCTACGAGCAGTACTTC; CDR3: CASRSGTGPYEQYF; J: TRBJ2-7; size: many; D: TRBD1; V: TRBV6-2/TRBV6-3
DNA: TGTGCCAGCGAAAATGACAGGGAGGATGGCTACACCTTC; CDR3: CASENDREDGYTF; J: TRBJ1-2; size: few; D: TRBD1; V: TRBV28
DNA: TGCGCCAGCAGCTTGGGACTAGAAAAGGCCATCTACTACAATGAGCAGTTCTTC; CDR3: CASSLGLEKAIYYNEQFF; J: TRBJ2-1; size: few; D: .; V: TRBV5-1
DNA: TGTGCCCAAAGAACTGAGGGGGCCGTGAGGGGCTACACCTTC; CDR3: CAQRTEGAVRGYTF; J: TRBJ1-2; size: .; D: TRBD1; V: TRBV30
DNA: TGCGCCAGCACCGAACAACCGTTCTCTGGGGCCAACGTCCTGACTTTC; CDR3: CASTEQPFSGANVLTF; J: TRBJ2-6; size: .; D: .; V: TRBV5-1
DNA: TGTGCCATCAGGAGCGGGGGGACAGGGCGGGAAGACTCCTACGAGCAGTACTTC; CDR3: CAIRSGGTGREDSYEQYF; J: TRBJ2-7; size: many; D: .; V: TRBV10-3
DNA: TGTGCCTGGAGTCTTCGGCGTCCACCCCTCCACTTT; CDR3: CAWSLRRPPLHF; J: TRBJ1-6; size: many; D: .; V: TRBV30
DNA: TGTGCCAGAACGCGGGCATTCCGAGGCACAGATACGCAGTATTTT; CDR3: CARTRAFRGTDTQYF; J: TRBJ2-3; size: .; D: .; V: TRBV19
DNA: TGTGCCAGTAGTATGGCTCCTGGGGGCCCTCAGCCCCAGCATTTT; CDR3: CASSMAPGGPQPQHF; J: TRBJ1-5; size: .; D: .; V: TRBV19
DNA: TGTGCCAGCAGCTTGGCCAGGGGAAGGAGCTACACCTTC; CDR3: CASSLARGRSYTF; J: TRBJ1-2; size: .; D: .; V: TRBV7-9
DNA: TGTGCCAGCACCGTTGGGCCTGGAGGGACCCAGTACTTC; CDR3: CASTVGPGGTQYF; J: TRBJ2-5; size: .; D: .; V: TRBV7-9
DNA: TGCAGTGCTAGCATCCTTGGACAGGGCACAGATACGCAGTATTTT; CDR3: CSASILGQGTDTQYF; J: TRBJ2-3; size: many; D: TRBD1; V: TRBV20-1
DNA: TGCAGTGCTAGTGCCTCAAAGCGGGAGACGAGGTACGAGCAGTACTTC; CDR3: CSASASKRETRYEQYF; J: TRBJ2-7; size: many; D: TRBD2; V: TRBV20-1
DNA: TGCGCCAGCAGCTTCGACGGGGTGAACACTGAAGCTTTCTTT; CDR3: CASSFDGVNTEAFF; J: TRBJ1-1; size: .; D: .; V: TRBV4-1